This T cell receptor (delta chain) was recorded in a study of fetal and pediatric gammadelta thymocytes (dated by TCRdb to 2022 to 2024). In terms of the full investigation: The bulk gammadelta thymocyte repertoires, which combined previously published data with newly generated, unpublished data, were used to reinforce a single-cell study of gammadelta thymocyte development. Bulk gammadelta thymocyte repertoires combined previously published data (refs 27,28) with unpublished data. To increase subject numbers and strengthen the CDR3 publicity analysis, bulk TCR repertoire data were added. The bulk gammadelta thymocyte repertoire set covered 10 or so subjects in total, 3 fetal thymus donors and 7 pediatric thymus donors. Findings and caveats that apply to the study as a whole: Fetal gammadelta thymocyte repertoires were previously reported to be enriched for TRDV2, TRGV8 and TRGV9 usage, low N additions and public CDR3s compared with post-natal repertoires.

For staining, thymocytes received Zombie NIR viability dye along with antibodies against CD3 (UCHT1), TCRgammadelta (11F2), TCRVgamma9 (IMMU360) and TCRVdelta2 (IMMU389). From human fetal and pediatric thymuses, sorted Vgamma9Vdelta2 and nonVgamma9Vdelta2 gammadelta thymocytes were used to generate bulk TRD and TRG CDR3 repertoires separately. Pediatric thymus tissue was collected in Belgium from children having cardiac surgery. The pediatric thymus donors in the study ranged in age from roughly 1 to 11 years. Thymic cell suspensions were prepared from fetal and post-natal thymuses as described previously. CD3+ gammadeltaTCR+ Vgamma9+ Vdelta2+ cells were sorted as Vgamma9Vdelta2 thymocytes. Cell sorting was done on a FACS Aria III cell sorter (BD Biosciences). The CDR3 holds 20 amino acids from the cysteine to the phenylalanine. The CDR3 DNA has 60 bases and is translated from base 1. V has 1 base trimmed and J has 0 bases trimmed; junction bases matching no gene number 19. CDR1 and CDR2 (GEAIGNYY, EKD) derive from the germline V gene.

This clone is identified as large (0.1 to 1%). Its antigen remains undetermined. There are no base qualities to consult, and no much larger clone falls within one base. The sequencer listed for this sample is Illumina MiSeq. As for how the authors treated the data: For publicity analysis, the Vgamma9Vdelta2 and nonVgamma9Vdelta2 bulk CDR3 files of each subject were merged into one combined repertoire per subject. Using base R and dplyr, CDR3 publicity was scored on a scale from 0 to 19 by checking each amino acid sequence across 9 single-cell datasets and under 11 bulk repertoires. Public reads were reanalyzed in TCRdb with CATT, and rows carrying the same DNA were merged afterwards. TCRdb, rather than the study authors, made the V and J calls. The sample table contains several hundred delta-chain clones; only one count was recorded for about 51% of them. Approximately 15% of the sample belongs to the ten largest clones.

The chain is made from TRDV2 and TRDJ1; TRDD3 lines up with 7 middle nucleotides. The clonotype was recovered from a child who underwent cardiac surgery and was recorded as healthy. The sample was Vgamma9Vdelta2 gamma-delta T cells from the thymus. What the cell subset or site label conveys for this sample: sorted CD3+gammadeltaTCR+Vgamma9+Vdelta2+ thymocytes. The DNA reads TGTGCCTGTGACACTAAGACTCGCTTCTGGGGGGTCACCTACACCGATAAACTCATCTTT. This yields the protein CACDTKTRFWGVTYTDKLIF.